This note documents a single T cell receptor (beta chain) sequence. The protocol was immunoSEQ multiplex PCR, while the TCRdb copy is restricted to in-frame clones and leaves out a portion. The data contain around 320,000 clones, about 86% of them singletons. This sample was taken from a study of Ad26.COV2.S vaccination and SARS-CoV-2 variants. Across the study: Donor allocation was to the COV1001 Ad26.COV2.S trial arm.

This CDR3 is built from 15 residues. CDR1 and CDR2 from the germline V gene are MNHEY and SVGAGI. The V segment lost 7 bases and the J segment 4 bases; nucleotides outside the gene matches: 9. The treatment is: around 19 received Ad26.COV2.S at low or high dose, single or two shots; 5 received placebo; per-sample allocation not given. Collection of the samples took place on day 63 after the first injection of vaccine or placebo. The chain uses TRBV6-5 and TRBJ2-2, with 7 bases matching TRBD1. The source material was peripheral blood, sampled in a trial of Ad26.COV2.S vaccine versus placebo. The sequence was collected from a person aged 18 to 65 who received the Ad26.COV2.S COVID-19 vaccine or a placebo. The CDR3 DNA reads as TGTGCCAGCACCTTCGAGGGGGCTTCCACCGGGGAGCTGTTTTTT. It yields the protein CASTFEGASTGELFF.